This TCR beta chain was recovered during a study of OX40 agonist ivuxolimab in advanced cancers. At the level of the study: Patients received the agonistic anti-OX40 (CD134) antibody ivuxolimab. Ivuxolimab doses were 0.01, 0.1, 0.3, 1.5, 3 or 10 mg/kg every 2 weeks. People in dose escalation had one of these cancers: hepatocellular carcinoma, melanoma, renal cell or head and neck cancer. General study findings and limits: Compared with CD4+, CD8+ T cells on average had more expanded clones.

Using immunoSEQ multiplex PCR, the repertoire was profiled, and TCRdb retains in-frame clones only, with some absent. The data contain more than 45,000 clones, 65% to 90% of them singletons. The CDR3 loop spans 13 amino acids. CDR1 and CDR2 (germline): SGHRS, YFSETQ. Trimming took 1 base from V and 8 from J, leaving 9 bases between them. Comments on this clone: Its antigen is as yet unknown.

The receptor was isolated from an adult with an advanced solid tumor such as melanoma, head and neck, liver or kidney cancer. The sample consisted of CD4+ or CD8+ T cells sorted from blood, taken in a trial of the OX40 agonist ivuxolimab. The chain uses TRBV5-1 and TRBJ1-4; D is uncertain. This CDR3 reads CASSLTLEEKLFF. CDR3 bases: TGCGCCAGCAGCTTGACCCTGGAAGAAAAACTGTTTTTT. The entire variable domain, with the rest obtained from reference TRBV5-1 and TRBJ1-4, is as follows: KAGVTQTPRYLIKTRGQQVTLSCSPISGHRSVSWYQQTPGQGLQFLFEYFSETQRNKGNFPGRFSGRQFSNSRSEMNVSTLELGDSALYLCASSLTLEEKLFFGSGTQLSVL.